This TCR beta chain was recovered during a study of tumor-infiltrating lymphocytes in primary liver carcinoma. Looking at the study overall: Ranging in age from 30 to 69 years, the patients were men and women. T1-T3 N0M0 was the stage of the tumors, which were roughly 4 to 10 cm across.

Making TCR beta cDNA involved around 500 ng total RNA and a constant-region primer. Modified slightly, ARM-PCR produced TCR beta libraries over three nested multiplex PCR rounds. In the first two PCR rounds, TRBV1-TRBV30 forward primers were paired with a C-beta reverse primer, and each round lasted approximately 10 cycles. TCRdb ran MiXCR on the multiplex PCR reads and lists one entry per CDR3 protein. The sample contains 90,000 to 150,000 distinct CDR3 sequences, 55% to 65% of which appear only once. Trimming took 1 base from V and 4 from J; bases not matched to a gene: 5. From germline, CDR1 is SGHDN and CDR2 FVKESK. CDR3 length: 15 residues. Of note for this clonotype: It may be a read error: a sequence one base away is much more abundant. Here the CDR3 omits its conserved ending phenylalanine or tryptophan, so a read error is the likely source.

From about 19-30 mg of unsorted bulk tissue, DNA and RNA were co-extracted together. Collection of samples drew on five separate regions of each tumor. The source is a woman aged 60-75 years with primary liver carcinoma and hepatitis B virus infection. The chain combines TRBV14 with TRBJ2-3; 7 bases are shared with TRBD2. The sample was liver tumor tissue from sampling region 1. The subset was: tumor region T1, superior pole. The CDR3 spells CASSQVRGSADTQYL. The CDR3 region has the DNA TGTGCCAGCAGCCAAGTCCGCGGGAGCGCAGATACGCAGTATCTT.